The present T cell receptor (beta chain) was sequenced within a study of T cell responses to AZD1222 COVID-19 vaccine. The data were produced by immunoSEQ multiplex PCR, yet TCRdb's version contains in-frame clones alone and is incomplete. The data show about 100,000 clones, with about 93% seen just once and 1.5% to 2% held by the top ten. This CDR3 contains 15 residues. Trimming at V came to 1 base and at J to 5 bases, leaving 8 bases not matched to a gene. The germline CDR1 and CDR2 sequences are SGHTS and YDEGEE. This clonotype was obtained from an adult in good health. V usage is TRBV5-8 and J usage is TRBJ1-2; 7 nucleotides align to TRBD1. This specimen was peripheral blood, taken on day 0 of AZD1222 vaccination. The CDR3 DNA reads TGTGCCAGCAGCTTGAGGCCAGGGGGAGATTATGGCTACACCTTC. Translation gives CASSLRPGGDYGYTF.